Reported below is one TCR beta chain. The antigen is not known. Assay used: immunoSEQ multiplex PCR; TCRdb lists only in-frame clones, some missing. This table holds about 55,000 clones, roughly nine tenths found once. This entry comes from a study of T cell responses to AZD1222 COVID-19 vaccine. Looking at the study overall: The study pooled second doses at about 4 or about 12 weeks. General study points: Of spike-specific TCRs, nearly half reportedly target regions left unmutated in variants. Spike-specific TCR breadth and depth grew following two AZD1222 doses.

After removal of 3 bases from V and 6 bases from J, the junction contained 8 bases not matched to a gene. The CDR3 is 14 amino acids. CDR1 SGHNT and CDR2 YYREEE come from the germline V gene (reference sequence). This chain joins TRBV5-4 and TRBJ2-7; TRBD2 aligns across 8 bases. The clonotype originates from an adult in good health. The starting material was peripheral blood, obtained on day 0 of AZD1222 vaccination. The CDR3 is CASSWGLVGGEQYF. CDR3 DNA: TGTGCCAGCAGCTGGGGACTAGTTGGGGGCGAGCAGTACTTC.